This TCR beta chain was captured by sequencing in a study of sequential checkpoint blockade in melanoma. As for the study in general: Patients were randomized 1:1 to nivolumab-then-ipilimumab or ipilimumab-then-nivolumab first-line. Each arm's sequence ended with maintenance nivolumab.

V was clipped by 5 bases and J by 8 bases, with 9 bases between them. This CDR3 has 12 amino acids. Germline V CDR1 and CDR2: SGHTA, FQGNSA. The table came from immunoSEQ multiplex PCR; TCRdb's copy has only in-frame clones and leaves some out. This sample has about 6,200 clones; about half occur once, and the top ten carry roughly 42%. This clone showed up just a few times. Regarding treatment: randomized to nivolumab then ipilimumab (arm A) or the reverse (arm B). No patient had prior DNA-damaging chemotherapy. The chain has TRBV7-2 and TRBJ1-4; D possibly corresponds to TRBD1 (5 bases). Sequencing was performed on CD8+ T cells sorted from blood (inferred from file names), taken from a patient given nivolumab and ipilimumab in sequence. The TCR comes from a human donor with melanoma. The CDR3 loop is CASSIRGEKLFF. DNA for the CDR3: TGTGCCAGCAGCATAAGGGGAGAAAAACTGTTTTTT.